Listed below are T cell receptor beta chains from one sample, sequenced in a study of Tregs in tolerant kidney transplant recipients. The method was immunoSEQ multiplex PCR; TCRdb's version includes in-frame clones alone and lacks a portion of them. The table has tens of thousands of clones, roughly 84% seen once. Specimen: CD4+ T cells from blood. The source is a human donor in good health. Each CDR3 is given with its conserved first and last residue. The D gene is left open where the match is weak. Rows give clone size only sometimes, using once, few, many, or a class for an expanded clone.

TRBJ1-6 - TRBV4-2 - CASSQDRDILSNSPLHF TGTGCCAGCAGCCAAGATAGGGACATCCTCAGTAATTCACCCCTCCACTTT
TRBJ2-4 - TRBV5-1 - CASSPVPGRSAAKNIQYF TGCGCCAGCAGCCCGGTGCCGGGACGGTCAGCGGCCAAAAACATTCAGTACTTC
TRBJ2-5 - TRBV7-2 TRBD2 CASSLSGTSMGETQYF TGTGCCAGCAGCTTATCCGGGACTAGCATGGGCGAGACCCAGTACTTC
TRBJ1-2 many TRBV18 TRBD1 CASSPSGQDGYGYTF TGTGCCAGCTCACCGTCGGGACAGGACGGCTATGGCTACACCTTC
TRBJ2-1 - TRBV7-9 - CASSLTSYDNEQFF TGTGCCAGCAGCTTAACGAGCTACGACAATGAGCAGTTCTTC
TRBJ1-6 few TRBV13 - CASSLGVLAGDSPLHF TGTGCCAGCAGCTTAGGGGTACTCGCGGGGGATTCACCCCTCCACTTT
TRBJ1-1 - TRBV9 TRBD1 CASSVAADRGQRTEAFF TGTGCCAGCAGCGTAGCGGCGGACAGGGGGCAGCGAACTGAAGCTTTCTTT
TRBJ2-3 once TRBV5-4 TRBD1 CASSLPGQGTDTQYF TGTGCCAGCAGCTTACCGGGACAGGGGACAGATACGCAGTATTTT
TRBJ1-6 few TRBV6-1 - CASFPGSGNSPLHF TGTGCCAGCTTCCCAGGATCGGGGAATTCACCCCTCCACTTT
TRBJ2-1 - TRBV5-1 TRBD2 CASSLGRETYNEQFF TGCGCCAGCAGCTTGGGGCGGGAGACCTACAATGAGCAGTTCTTC
TRBJ1-3 - TRBV7-6 - CASSPGLPLSGNTIYF TGTGCCAGCAGCCCGGGACTTCCCCTCTCTGGAAACACCATATATTTT
TRBJ2-1 - TRBV9 TRBD2 CASSVLAGLYNEQFF TGTGCCAGCAGCGTACTAGCGGGACTTTACAATGAGCAGTTCTTC
TRBJ1-4 - TRBV6-5 - CASSRTNEKLFF TGTGCCAGCAGTCGGACTAATGAAAAACTGTTTTTT
TRBJ2-5 - TRBV7-3 TRBD2 CASSTGTSDQETQYF TGTGCCAGCAGCACGGGGACTAGCGACCAAGAGACCCAGTACTTC
TRBJ1-2 - TRBV29-1 TRBD1 CSVEDLVYGQGYYGYTF TGCAGCGTTGAAGATTTAGTTTACGGACAGGGCTACTATGGCTACACCTTC
TRBJ1-5 - TRBV30 TRBD1 CAWSVTGSNQPQHF TGTGCCTGGAGTGTGACAGGGAGTAATCAGCCCCAGCATTTT
TRBJ2-1 - TRBV12-5 - CASGLSPVLIHNEQFF TGTGCTAGTGGTTTGAGTCCAGTCCTCATCCACAATGAGCAGTTCTTC
TRBJ2-1 - TRBV9 - CASSPSVGYNEQFF TGTGCCAGCAGCCCCAGCGTGGGGTACAATGAGCAGTTCTTC
TRBJ1-1 - TRBV30 - CASARKGGISDFF TGTGCCTCCGCAAGGAAAGGGGGAATCAGTGATTTCTTT
TRBJ2-1 once TRBV27 TRBD2 CASSFSGGRSSSYNEQFF TGTGCCAGCAGTTTTAGCGGGGGGCGTTCCAGCTCCTACAATGAGCAGTTCTTC
TRBJ1-2 medium-sized TRBV19 - CASSIEAALARSNYGYTF TGTGCCAGTAGTATAGAAGCCGCCCTAGCGCGTTCTAACTATGGCTACACCTTC
TRBJ2-5 - TRBV5-4 TRBD2 CASSSGGSGGQETQYF TGTGCCAGCAGCTCCGGAGGGAGCGGGGGACAAGAGACCCAGTACTTC
TRBJ2-6 - TRBV19 - CASSIRGNIGSGANVLTF TGTGCCAGTAGTATCCGAGGGAATATAGGCTCTGGGGCCAACGTCCTGACTTTC
TRBJ1-3 - TRBV6-1 - CASRRTLTRGNTIYF TGTGCCAGCAGGCGGACACTGACTAGGGGAAACACCATATATTTT
TRBJ2-3 - TRBV9 TRBD2 CASSPTSGGSTDTQYF TGTGCCAGCAGCCCCACTAGCGGGGGTAGCACAGATACGCAGTATTTT
TRBJ2-7 - TRBV5-4 - CAGSWGPEGYEQYF TGTGCCGGCAGCTGGGGCCCGGAAGGATACGAGCAGTACTTC
TRBJ2-3 few TRBV6-6 - CATRPYVADTQYF TGTGCCACCCGCCCGTATGTCGCAGATACGCAGTATTTT
TRBJ1-2 once TRBV29-1 - CSVMGSHYGYTF TGCAGCGTCATGGGGTCTCACTATGGCTACACCTTC
TRBJ2-7 - TRBV7-8 TRBD1 CASSLQGANEQYF TGTGCCAGCAGCTTGCAGGGGGCTAACGAGCAGTACTTC
TRBJ1-2 many TRBV6-5 - CASRQRAGFYGYTF TGTGCCAGCAGACAACGGGCGGGTTTCTATGGCTACACCTTC
TRBJ2-5 - TRBV5-1 TRBD2 CASSQTSGAYQETQYF TGCGCCAGCAGCCAGACTAGCGGGGCGTACCAAGAGACCCAGTACTTC
TRBJ2-4 - TRBV25-1 TRBD2 CASSGLAQNIQYF TGTGCCAGCAGTGGACTAGCACAAAACATTCAGTACTTC
TRBJ1-3 many TRBV2 TRBD1 CASSEHPRGRAGNTIYF TGTGCCAGCAGTGAGCATCCCAGGGGGCGCGCTGGAAACACCATATATTTT
TRBJ2-7 - TRBV5-4 - CASSLQGYEQYF TGTGCCAGCAGCTTACAGGGCTACGAGCAGTACTTC
TRBJ2-1 - TRBV11-1 TRBD1 CASRRQGASNGQFF TGTGCCAGCAGACGACAGGGGGCAAGCAATGGGCAGTTCTTC
TRBJ2-5 - TRBV5-4 - CASSLVEIQETQYF TGTGCCAGCAGCTTGGTAGAGATCCAAGAGACCCAGTACTTC
TRBJ2-1 - TRBV7-2 - CASSFGDISYNEQFF TGTGCCAGCAGCTTCGGCGATATCTCCTACAATGAGCAGTTCTTC
TRBJ2-1 - TRBV9 - CASSVGVFNEQFF TGTGCCAGCAGCGTAGGGGTCTTCAATGAGCAGTTCTTC
TRBJ2-7 - TRBV4-2 - CASSQDTGYYEQYF TGTGCCAGCAGCCAAGATACGGGATATTACGAGCAGTACTTC
TRBJ2-7 once TRBV6-1 TRBD2 CASRGSGRIYEQYF TGTGCCAGCAGGGGTAGCGGGCGAATCTACGAGCAGTACTTC
TRBJ2-2 - TRBV18 TRBD2 CASSPPGRDPGELFF TGTGCCAGCTCACCACCAGGGAGGGATCCCGGGGAGCTGTTTTTT
TRBJ2-3 - TRBV7-9 TRBD2 CASSKSRTSALTDTQYF TGTGCCAGCAGCAAAAGTCGGACTAGCGCTCTCACAGATACGCAGTATTTT
TRBJ1-4 - TRBV7-2 - CASSPRPGPNEKLFF TGTGCCAGCAGCCCCCGCCCGGGACCTAATGAAAAACTGTTTTTT
TRBJ2-1 - TRBV6-6 TRBD2 CASRPTGGNEQFF TGTGCCAGCAGGCCGACGGGGGGGAATGAGCAGTTCTTC
TRBJ2-3 - TRBV9 TRBD2 CASSVDGGRRDTQYF TGTGCCAGCAGCGTAGACGGCGGGAGGCGAGATACGCAGTATTTT
TRBJ2-2 few TRBV6-5 TRBD1 CASRTTGVTGELFF TGTGCCAGCAGGACGACAGGGGTCACCGGGGAGCTGTTTTTT
TRBJ1-5 - TRBV4-3 - CASSQRTGYQPQHF TGCGCCAGCAGCCAGCGCACAGGGTATCAGCCCCAGCATTTT
TRBJ2-3 - TRBV2 TRBD2 CASSALAGVPDTQYF TGTGCCAGCAGTGCACTAGCGGGAGTCCCAGATACGCAGTATTTT
TRBJ2-3 - TRBV2 TRBD2 CASSGLADTDTQYF TGTGCCAGCAGCGGACTAGCGGACACAGATACGCAGTATTTT
TRBJ2-7 - TRBV18 TRBD2 CASSPRLTSGGTYEQYF TGTGCCAGCTCACCACGCCTGACTAGCGGGGGGACCTACGAGCAGTACTTC
TRBJ1-3 few TRBV11-2 - CASSFRYANTIYF TGTGCCAGCAGCTTTCGTTACGCAAACACCATATATTTT
TRBJ1-1 - TRBV7-9 - CASSPDKSTEAFF TGTGCCAGCAGCCCCGACAAGAGCACTGAAGCTTTCTTT
TRBJ1-1 - TRBV7-9 - CASKGGIGTEAFF TGTGCCTCAAAAGGGGGGATTGGCACTGAAGCTTTCTTT
TRBJ2-2 - TRBV10-3 - CAISGGPTNTGELFF TGTGCCATCAGTGGGGGTCCTACGAACACCGGGGAGCTGTTTTTT
TRBJ2-3 - TRBV15 - CATSRVSLANTDTQYF TGTGCCACCAGCAGAGTGAGTCTAGCAAACACAGATACGCAGTATTTT